This passage covers 2 T cell receptor beta chains from one sample sequenced in a study of T cell changes during pregnancy in multiple sclerosis. Clones were sequenced by immunoSEQ multiplex PCR, and TCRdb holds only the in-frame ones, with some missing. Among tens of thousands of clones listed, about nine tenths were seen once. The sample here was CD8+ T cells from peripheral blood mononuclear cells, taken after pregnancy. The receptors were gathered from a female donor with multiple sclerosis, enrolled in a pregnancy study.

The rearrangement links TRBV4-2 to TRBJ1-6; no firm D call. This CDR3 comprises 19 residues. Germline-derived CDR1 and CDR2 are LGHNA and YNFKEQ. Trimming pared 0 bases from V and 6 bases from J, leaving 21 bases between. As DNA, the CDR3 is TGTGCCAGCAGCCAAGAACCAGGACGAGGGCTAGTGCCTAATTCACCCCTCCACTTT. Protein: CASSQEPGRGLVPNSPLHF.

This chain uses TRBV7-9 with TRBJ1-2; 10 bases map to TRBD1. Germline CDR1 reads SEHNR; CDR2 reads FQNEAQ (reference sequence). This CDR3 comprises 14 residues. J was trimmed by 3 bases and V by 5 bases; bases with no gene match: 3. This chain's CDR3 is CASSEGQGDYGYTF. The CDR3 nucleotides read TGTGCCAGCAGCGAAGGACAGGGGGACTATGGCTACACCTTC.